This TCR beta chain is drawn from a study of T cells after yellow fever vaccination. The wider study: Preparing low-cell-number fractions relied on SMART-Seq v4 Ultra Low Input.

This clonotype was counted many times. As yet, its antigen is unknown. As TCR cDNA was made by 5'RACE template switching, a universal primer site and UMIs were added. One entry per CDR3 protein results from TCRdb running MiXCR on the 5' RACE reads. The table lists about 53,000 distinct CDR3 sequences, 7.1% of them singletons. The CDR3 loop spans 14 amino acids. Germline values: CDR1 SEHNR, CDR2 FQNEAQ (reference sequence). Losses at the gene ends were 7 bases for V and 5 bases for J; bases not matched to a gene: 8. The study's findings and limits: When the response was secondary, it was weaker but reached its peak faster, day 5 versus 15.

The TCR was taken from a man between 18 and 35 years old who received the YFV17D yellow fever vaccine. The sequenced sample was CD8+ T cells sorted from PBMCs, obtained on the day of the first yellow fever vaccination. The rearrangement joins TRBV7-9 to TRBJ2-1; TRBD2 agrees at 7 bases. The DNA for the CDR3 is TGTGCCAGCACCTTGGGGGGGAAGAACAATGAGCAGTTCTTC. Its translation is CASTLGGKNNEQFF. The variable domain in full, completed from reference TRBV7-9 and TRBJ2-1, reads DTGVSQNPRHKITKRGQNVTFRCDPISEHNRLYWYRQTLGQGPEFLTYFQNEAQLEKSRLLSDRFSAERPKGSFSTLEIQRTEQGDSAMYLCASTLGGKNNEQFFGPGTRLTVL.